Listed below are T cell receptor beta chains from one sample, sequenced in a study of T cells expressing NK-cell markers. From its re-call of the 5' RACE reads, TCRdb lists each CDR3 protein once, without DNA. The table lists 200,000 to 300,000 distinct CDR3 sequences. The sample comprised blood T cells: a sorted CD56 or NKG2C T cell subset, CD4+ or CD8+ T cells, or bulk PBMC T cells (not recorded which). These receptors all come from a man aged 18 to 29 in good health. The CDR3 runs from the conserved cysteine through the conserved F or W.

CDR3 protein: CASSQGRTGELFF
CDR3 length: 13
V gene: TRBV6-2/TRBV6-3
J gene: TRBJ2-2

CDR3 protein: CASSSGGILDTQYF
CDR3 length: 14
V gene: TRBV11-3
J gene: TRBJ2-3

CDR3 protein: CSAIVAGEMGLEIGETQYF
CDR3 length: 19
V gene: TRBV20-1
J gene: TRBJ2-5

CDR3 protein: CASSLAGAGGNEQFF
CDR3 length: 15
V gene: TRBV7-3
J gene: TRBJ2-1

CDR3 protein: CASSERTSGSLEQFF
CDR3 length: 15
V gene: TRBV7-2
J gene: TRBJ2-1

CDR3 protein: CASSPTGTSGSSYEQYF
CDR3 length: 17
V gene: TRBV18
J gene: TRBJ2-7

CDR3 protein: CSVAKGGQETQYF
CDR3 length: 13
V gene: TRBV20-1
J gene: TRBJ2-5

CDR3 protein: CASTPSPTGETDTQYF
CDR3 length: 16
V gene: TRBV9
J gene: TRBJ2-3

CDR3 protein: CASSFAGGQETQYF
CDR3 length: 14
V gene: TRBV19
J gene: TRBJ2-5

CDR3 protein: CSVPTVSYGYTF
CDR3 length: 12
V gene: TRBV29-1
J gene: TRBJ1-2

CDR3 protein: CASSPSGSELHEQFF
CDR3 length: 15
V gene: TRBV6-5
J gene: TRBJ2-1

CDR3 protein: CASSGRTPEGTDTQYF
CDR3 length: 16
V gene: TRBV11-3
J gene: TRBJ2-3

CDR3 protein: CASRNPGGTEAFF
CDR3 length: 13
V gene: TRBV6-1
J gene: TRBJ1-1

CDR3 protein: CSARQDRGGYNSPLHF
CDR3 length: 16
V gene: TRBV20-1
J gene: TRBJ1-6

CDR3 protein: CATRQGAYNEQFF
CDR3 length: 13
V gene: TRBV12-3/TRBV12-4
J gene: TRBJ2-1

CDR3 protein: CSAEGSGPGELFF
CDR3 length: 13
V gene: TRBV29-1
J gene: TRBJ2-2

CDR3 protein: CASQTGGNYGYTF
CDR3 length: 13
V gene: TRBV6-1
J gene: TRBJ1-2

CDR3 protein: CASSSGTSGSEQYF
CDR3 length: 14
V gene: TRBV5-1
J gene: TRBJ2-7

CDR3 protein: CSVEQDKKAFF
CDR3 length: 11
V gene: TRBV29-1
J gene: TRBJ1-1

CDR3 protein: CASSVIGNSPLHF
CDR3 length: 13
V gene: TRBV12-3/TRBV12-4
J gene: TRBJ1-6

CDR3 protein: CASSSRGGTGDYGYTF
CDR3 length: 16
V gene: TRBV12-3/TRBV12-4
J gene: TRBJ1-2

CDR3 protein: CASSPSTLGGYTF
CDR3 length: 13
V gene: TRBV6-5
J gene: TRBJ1-2

CDR3 protein: CSVVGLGANTGELFF
CDR3 length: 15
V gene: TRBV29-1
J gene: TRBJ2-2

CDR3 protein: CASARTPNSPLHF
CDR3 length: 13
V gene: TRBV12-3/TRBV12-4
J gene: TRBJ1-6

CDR3 protein: CASREPSGREKLFF
CDR3 length: 14
V gene: TRBV12-3/TRBV12-4
J gene: TRBJ1-4

CDR3 protein: CASSYLSRRSYNEQFF
CDR3 length: 16
V gene: TRBV6-5
J gene: TRBJ2-1

CDR3 protein: CASSLRAREQYF
CDR3 length: 12
V gene: TRBV7-2
J gene: TRBJ2-7

CDR3 protein: CASSQDPQGLGNQPQHF
CDR3 length: 17
V gene: TRBV4-2
J gene: TRBJ1-5

CDR3 protein: CASTGKMGSPLHF
CDR3 length: 13
V gene: TRBV19
J gene: TRBJ1-6

CDR3 protein: CSVRGQGGTDTQYF
CDR3 length: 14
V gene: TRBV29-1
J gene: TRBJ2-3